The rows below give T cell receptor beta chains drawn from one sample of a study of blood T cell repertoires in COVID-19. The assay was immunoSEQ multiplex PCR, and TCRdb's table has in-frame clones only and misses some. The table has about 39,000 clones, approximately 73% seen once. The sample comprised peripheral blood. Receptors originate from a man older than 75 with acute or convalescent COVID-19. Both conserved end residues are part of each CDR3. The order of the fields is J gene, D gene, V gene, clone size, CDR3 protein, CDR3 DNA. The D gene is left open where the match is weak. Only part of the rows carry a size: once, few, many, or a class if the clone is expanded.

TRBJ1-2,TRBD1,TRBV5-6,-,CASSYGTGAFLGYGYTF,TGTGCCAGCAGCTACGGGACAGGGGCCTTTCTGGGTTATGGCTACACCTTC
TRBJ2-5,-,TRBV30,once,CAWSQTGYPHF,TGTGCCTGGAGTCAAACAGGATACCCCCACTTC
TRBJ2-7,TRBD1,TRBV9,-,CASSPGGTGGYEQYF,TGTGCCAGCAGCCCAGGGGGCACAGGGGGCTACGAGCAGTACTTC
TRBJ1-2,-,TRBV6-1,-,CASSEVVGEYGYTF,TGTGCCAGCAGTGAAGTGGTCGGTGAATATGGCTACACCTTC
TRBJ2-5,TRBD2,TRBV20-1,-,CSASSGGETQYF,TGCAGTGCTAGTAGCGGGGGAGAGACCCAGTACTTC
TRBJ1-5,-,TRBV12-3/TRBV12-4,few,CASSLRSNQPQHF,TGTGCCAGCAGTTTACGGAGCAATCAGCCCCAGCATTTT
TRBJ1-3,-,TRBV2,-,CASHPGFSGNTIYF,TGTGCCAGTCACCCGGGTTTCTCTGGAAACACCATATATTTT
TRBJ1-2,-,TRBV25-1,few,CASSASTGFEGYTF,TGTGCCAGCAGTGCTTCGACAGGTTTCGAGGGCTACACCTTC
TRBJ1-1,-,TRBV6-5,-,CASSSYNQRNTEAFF,TGTGCCAGCAGTTCGTACAATCAGCGGAACACTGAAGCTTTCTTT
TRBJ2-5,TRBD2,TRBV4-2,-,CASSQEGSGATETQYF,TGTGCCAGCAGCCAAGAGGGTAGCGGGGCGACAGAGACCCAGTACTTC
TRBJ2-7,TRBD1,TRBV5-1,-,CASSRTGTGAYEQYF,TGCGCCAGCTCGCGTACCGGGACAGGGGCCTACGAGCAGTACTTC
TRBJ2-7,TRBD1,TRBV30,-,CAWSIPGGGYEQYF,TGTGCCTGGAGTATCCCAGGGGGCGGTTACGAGCAGTACTTC
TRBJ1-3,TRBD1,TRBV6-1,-,CASSEGQGGTIYF,TGTGCCAGCAGTGAAGGACAGGGAGGCACCATATATTTT
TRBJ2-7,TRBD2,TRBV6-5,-,CASRSIAGDYEQYF,TGTGCCAGCAGGTCAATAGCGGGGGACTACGAGCAGTACTTC
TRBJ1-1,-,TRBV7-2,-,CASSFSGSNTEAFF,TGTGCCAGCAGCTTTTCGGGGTCGAACACTGAAGCTTTCTTT
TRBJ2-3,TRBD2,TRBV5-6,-,CASSREVGTSGNTDTQYF,TGTGCCAGCAGCCGGGAAGTCGGGACTAGCGGAAACACAGATACGCAGTATTTT
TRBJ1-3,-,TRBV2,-,CASSEARGPGNTIYF,TGTGCCAGCAGTGAAGCAAGGGGTCCCGGAAACACCATATATTTT
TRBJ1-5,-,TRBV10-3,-,CAISESTRGIQPQHF,TGTGCCATCAGTGAGTCGACGAGGGGGATTCAGCCCCAGCATTTT
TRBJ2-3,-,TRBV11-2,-,CASSLAGVEKTQYF,TGTGCCAGCAGCTTAGCGGGGGTCGAGAAAACGCAGTATTTT
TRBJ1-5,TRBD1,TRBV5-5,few,CASSLEPVAGGSQPQHF,TGTGCCAGCAGCTTGGAGCCGGTGGCAGGGGGCAGTCAGCCCCAGCATTTT
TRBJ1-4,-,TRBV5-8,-,CASSLMGLGEKLFF,TGTGCCAGCAGCTTGATGGGGCTGGGTGAAAAACTGTTTTTT
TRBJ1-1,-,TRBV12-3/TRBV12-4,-,CASRSQGNTEAFF,TGTGCCAGCAGATCCCAGGGGAACACTGAAGCTTTCTTT
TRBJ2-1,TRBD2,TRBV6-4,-,CASSDPGTSPNEQFF,TGTGCCAGCAGTGACCCCGGGACTAGCCCCAATGAGCAGTTCTTC
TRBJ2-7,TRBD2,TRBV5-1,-,CASSLGPGSGGDYEQYF,TGCGCCAGCAGCTTGGGACCGGGTAGCGGGGGTGACTACGAGCAGTACTTC
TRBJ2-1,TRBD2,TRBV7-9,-,CASSSAGANEQFF,TGTGCCAGCAGCTCAGCGGGGGCCAATGAGCAGTTCTTC
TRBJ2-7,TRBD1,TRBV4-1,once,CASSQDYGTGTYEQYF,TGCGCCAGCAGCCAAGATTACGGGACAGGGACCTACGAGCAGTACTTC
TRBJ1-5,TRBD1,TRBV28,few,CASRSGTGGDQPQHF,TGTGCCAGCAGGTCCGGGACAGGGGGTGATCAGCCCCAGCATTTT
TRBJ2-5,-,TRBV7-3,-,CASSLTVETQYF,TGTGCCAGCAGCCTGACAGTGGAGACCCAGTACTTC
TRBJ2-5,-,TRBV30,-,CAWAWSQETQYF,TGTGCCTGGGCGTGGAGCCAAGAGACCCAGTACTTC
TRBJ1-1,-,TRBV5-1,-,CASSPALNTEAFF,TGCGCCAGCAGCCCCGCGTTGAACACTGAAGCTTTCTTT
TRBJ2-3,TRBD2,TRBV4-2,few,CASSQGHVSGGADTQYF,TGTGCCAGCAGCCAAGGCCACGTAAGCGGGGGAGCAGATACGCAGTATTTT
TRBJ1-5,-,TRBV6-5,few,CASNTHQGMVQPQHF,TGTGCCAGCAACACCCACCAGGGAATGGTGCAGCCCCAGCATTTT
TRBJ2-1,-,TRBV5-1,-,CASSGGGTLANEQFF,TGCGCCAGCAGCGGCGGGGGCACCCTAGCCAATGAGCAGTTCTTC
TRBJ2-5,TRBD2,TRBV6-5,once,CASIGGGVETQYF,TGTGCCAGCATAGGCGGGGGAGTCGAGACCCAGTACTTC
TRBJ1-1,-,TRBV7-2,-,CASSLQGTGTEAFF,TGTGCCAGCAGCTTACAGGGTACAGGGACTGAAGCTTTCTTT
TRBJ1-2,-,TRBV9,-,CASSTAGLGYTF,TGTGCCAGCAGCACGGCAGGGCTTGGCTACACCTTC
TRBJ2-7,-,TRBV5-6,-,CASRLQWLGKGDPYEQYF,TGTGCCAGCAGATTACAATGGCTAGGGAAGGGGGACCCCTACGAGCAGTACTTC
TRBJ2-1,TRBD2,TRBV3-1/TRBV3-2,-,CASSQEASGRVMNEQFF,TGTGCCAGCAGCCAAGAGGCTAGCGGGAGGGTCATGAATGAGCAGTTCTTC
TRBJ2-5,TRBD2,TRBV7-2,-,CASSLARTSVILETQYF,TGTGCCAGCAGCTTAGCAAGGACTAGCGTAATACTTGAGACCCAGTACTTC
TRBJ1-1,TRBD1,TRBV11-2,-,CASSFGTGEAFF,TGTGCCAGCAGCTTCGGGACAGGCGAAGCTTTCTTT
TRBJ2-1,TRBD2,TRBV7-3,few,CASSPSLAGGENEQFF,TGTGCCAGCAGCCCCTCCCTAGCGGGAGGGGAAAATGAGCAGTTCTTC
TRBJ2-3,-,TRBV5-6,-,CASSFSAGRGTDTQYF,TGTGCCAGCAGCTTTAGCGCGGGAAGGGGCACAGATACGCAGTATTTT
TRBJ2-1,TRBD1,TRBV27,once,CASSSTGVYNEQFF,TGTGCCAGCAGTTCGACAGGGGTCTACAATGAGCAGTTCTTC
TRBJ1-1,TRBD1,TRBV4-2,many,CASSQEQGANTEAFF,TGTGCCAGCAGCCAAGAGCAGGGGGCGAACACTGAAGCTTTCTTT
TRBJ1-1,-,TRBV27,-,CASRRSGGFMNTEAFF,TGTGCCAGCAGGCGGTCGGGGGGGTTTATGAACACTGAAGCTTTCTTT
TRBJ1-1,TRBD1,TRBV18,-,CASSPPETGGAGRATEAFF,TGTGCCAGCTCACCACCGGAGACAGGGGGCGCCGGAAGGGCCACTGAAGCTTTCTTT
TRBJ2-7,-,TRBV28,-,CAIRAGNEQYF,TGTGCCATCCGAGCAGGGAACGAGCAGTACTTC
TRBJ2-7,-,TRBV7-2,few,CASTYGAYEQYF,TGTGCCAGCACCTACGGGGCCTACGAGCAGTACTTC